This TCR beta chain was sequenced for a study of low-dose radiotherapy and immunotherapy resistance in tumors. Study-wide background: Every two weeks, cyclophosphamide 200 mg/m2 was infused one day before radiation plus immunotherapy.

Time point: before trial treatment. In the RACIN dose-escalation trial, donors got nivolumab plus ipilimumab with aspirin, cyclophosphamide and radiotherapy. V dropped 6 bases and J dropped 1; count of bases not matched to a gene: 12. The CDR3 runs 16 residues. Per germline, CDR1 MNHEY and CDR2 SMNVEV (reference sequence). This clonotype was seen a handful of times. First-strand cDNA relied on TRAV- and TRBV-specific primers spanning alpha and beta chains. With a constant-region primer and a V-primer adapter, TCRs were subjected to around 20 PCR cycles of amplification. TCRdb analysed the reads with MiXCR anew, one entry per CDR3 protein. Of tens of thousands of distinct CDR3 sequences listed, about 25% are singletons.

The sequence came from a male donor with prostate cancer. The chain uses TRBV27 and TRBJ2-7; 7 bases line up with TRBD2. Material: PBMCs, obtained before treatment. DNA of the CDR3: TGTGCCAGCAGACCGTATATAGCGGGCCTGTCCTACGAGCAGTACTTC. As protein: CASRPYIAGLSYEQYF.